Below, 15 T cell receptor beta chains from the same sample are listed, as sequenced in a study of cytomegalovirus exposure and HLA in healthy donors. With 60 Vbeta and 13 Jbeta primers, the PCR was carried out. This table comes from immunoSEQ multiplex PCR, and its TCRdb copy is limited to in-frame clones, with some not included. The sample has under 150,000 clones, over 70% seen once. The sequencing sample was made of PBMCs. Every receptor here comes from a woman in her thirties or forties in good health and CMV-seropositive.

This clone was seen just once. The chain recombines TRBV5-6 with TRBJ1-2, with TRBD1 identical over 9 bases. The CDR3 length is 17 residues. Trimming cost V 0 bases and J 0 bases; bases outside gene matches: 6. Germline assignment: CDR1 SGHDT and CDR2 YYEEEE. The CDR3 DNA reads as TGTGCCAGCAGCTTGGGGGGGACAGGGCCGGCTAACTATGGCTACACCTTC. This encodes CASSLGGTGPANYGYTF.

The rearrangement joins TRBV4-3 to TRBJ2-2, with 7 bases fitting TRBD2. The junction had 3 bases not matched to a gene; V was cut back by 3 bases and J by 5 bases. Germline-derived CDR1 and CDR2 are LGHNA and YSLEER. The CDR3 has 14 amino acids. CDR3 DNA: TGCGCCAGCAGCCACCGACTAGCAACCGGGGAGCTGTTTTTT. Translating it yields CASSHRLATGELFF.

This chain joins TRBV7-2 and TRBJ2-7; TRBD2 is a possible D gene (7 bases). CDR1 SGHTA and CDR2 FQGNSA come from the germline V gene. V lost 1 base and J lost 2, with 18 bases in between. The CDR3 contains 17 residues. The CDR3 DNA sequence: TGTGCCAGCAGCTTAGTGGTAGGGGGGACTAAAACCTACGAGCAGTACTTC. Protein sequence: CASSLVVGGTKTYEQYF.

The chain combines TRBV27 with TRBJ2-1; 10 bases are a match to TRBD2. Germline assignment: CDR1 MNHEY and CDR2 SMNVEV (reference sequence). The V gene end was trimmed by 5 bases and the J gene end by 8 bases; junction bases not matched to a gene: 12. The CDR3 runs 16 residues. The CDR3 DNA reads TGTGCCAGCAGTCCAGTAGCGGGGGGTCGAAGGGATGAGCAGTTCTTC. Its translation: CASSPVAGGRRDEQFF.

The V gene is TRBV28, the J gene TRBJ2-7; TRBD2 aligns across 12 bases. Germline CDR1 MDHEN, CDR2 SYDVKM. V gave up 6 bases and J gave up 3 bases; unmatched junction bases: 9. This CDR3 spans 16 amino acids. The CDR3 reads CASRGGLAGINYEQYF. Here the CDR3 DNA reads TGTGCCAGCAGAGGGGGACTAGCGGGTATCAACTACGAGCAGTACTTC.

This chain joins TRBV4-1 and TRBJ2-7; D is possibly TRBD1 (6 bases). V was cut by 0 bases and J by 2 bases, with 8 bases left in between. Per the germline V gene, CDR1 is MGHRA and CDR2 is YSYEKL. This CDR3 spans 14 amino acids. The CDR3 is CASSQDRGAYEQYF. The CDR3 nucleotides read TGCGCCAGCAGCCAAGACAGGGGAGCCTACGAGCAGTACTTC.

A note on this clone: The junction and the germline gene differ at one end; a read error may be behind it. This rearrangement joins TRBV7-9 to TRBJ1-2, with D possibly being TRBD1 (6 bases). CDR3 length equals 13 residues. CDR1 is SEHNR and CDR2 is FQNEAQ in the germline V gene (reference sequence). The CDR3 DNA sequence: TGTTCCAGCAGCCCGAGGGGGACCCATGGCTACACCTTC. Residues: CSSSPRGTHGYTF.

The chain is built from TRBV11-1 and TRBJ2-7; a possible D gene is TRBD1 (5 bases). The CDR3 is 15 amino acids. CDR1 is SGHAT, CDR2 FQDESV, per germline (reference sequence). V was cut by 2 bases and J by 2 bases, with 13 bases left in between. Here the CDR3 DNA reads TGTGCCAGCAGCTTATACGGCGGACAAGCCTACGAGCAGTACTTC. Translation gives CASSLYGGQAYEQYF.

This chain connects TRBV18 to TRBJ2-3; tentative D call: TRBD2 (7 bases). The V gene's germline CDR1 is KGHSH and CDR2 LQKENI. Trimming removed 1 base from V and 6 bases from J, with 14 bases in between. The CDR3 totals 15 residues. In nucleotides, the CDR3 is TGTGCCAGCTCACCACGCGCGGGGGCTGGCGATACGCAGTATTTT. Translated, it gives CASSPRAGAGDTQYF.

The chain couples TRBV2 to TRBJ2-2, with 9 bases identical to TRBD2. Germline CDR1 is SNHLY and CDR2 is FYNNEI. CDR3 length equals 15 residues. V was pared by 4 bases and J by 5 bases, with 5 bases of the junction left unmatched. CDR3 amino acids: CASSGASGITGELFF. In DNA form, the CDR3 reads TGTGCCAGCAGTGGGGCTAGCGGGATTACCGGGGAGCTGTTTTTT.

This chain connects TRBV19 to TRBJ1-1, with 7 bases fitting TRBD1. V trimming: 5 bases; J trimming: 2 bases; junction bases outside the gene matches: 8. Germline assignment: CDR1 LNHDA and CDR2 SQIVND (reference sequence). This CDR3 is 15 amino acids long. The CDR3 DNA sequence: TGTGCCAGTAGTTTAAAGACAGGGAGCAACACTGAAGCTTTCTTT. Translating gives CASSLKTGSNTEAFF.

The J gene is TRBJ1-1, the V gene TRBV6-5, with D perhaps matching TRBD1 (6 bases). V was trimmed by 7 bases and J by 3 bases, leaving 15 bases between them. The CDR3 loop spans 14 amino acids. Per germline, CDR1 MNHEY and CDR2 SVGAGI. The chain's CDR3 is CASKGVGQYTEAFF. The CDR3 DNA sequence: TGTGCCAGCAAGGGGGTGGGGCAGTACACTGAAGCTTTCTTT.

The chain joins TRBV5-8 to TRBJ1-2; D unresolved. The CDR3 runs to 13 residues. Germline V gives CDR1 SGHTS, CDR2 YDEGEE. V lost 1 base to trimming and J lost 3 bases, with 7 bases between them. The CDR3 loop reads CASSLLSYYGYTF. CDR3 in DNA: TGTGCCAGCAGCTTGCTGTCTTACTATGGCTACACCTTC.

This chain connects TRBV4-2 to TRBJ1-1, with D possibly TRBD1 on 6 matching bases. The CDR3 length is 13 residues. Germline-derived CDR1 and CDR2 are LGHNA and YNFKEQ. V lost 0 bases, J lost 7 bases, and 9 bases lay in between. DNA for the CDR3: TGTGCCAGCAGCCAAGAACAGGGTATTGAAGCTTTCTTT. It encodes CASSQEQGIEAFF.

The genes are TRBV5-1 and TRBJ2-7; TRBD1 matches at 9 bases. The germline V gene encodes CDR1 SGHRS and CDR2 YFSETQ. Trimming cost V 4 bases and J 2 bases; bases outside gene matches: 7. This CDR3 region has 15 residues. The CDR3 is CASSVGTGLTYEQYF. The CDR3 bases are TGCGCCAGCAGCGTGGGGACAGGGCTGACCTACGAGCAGTACTTC.